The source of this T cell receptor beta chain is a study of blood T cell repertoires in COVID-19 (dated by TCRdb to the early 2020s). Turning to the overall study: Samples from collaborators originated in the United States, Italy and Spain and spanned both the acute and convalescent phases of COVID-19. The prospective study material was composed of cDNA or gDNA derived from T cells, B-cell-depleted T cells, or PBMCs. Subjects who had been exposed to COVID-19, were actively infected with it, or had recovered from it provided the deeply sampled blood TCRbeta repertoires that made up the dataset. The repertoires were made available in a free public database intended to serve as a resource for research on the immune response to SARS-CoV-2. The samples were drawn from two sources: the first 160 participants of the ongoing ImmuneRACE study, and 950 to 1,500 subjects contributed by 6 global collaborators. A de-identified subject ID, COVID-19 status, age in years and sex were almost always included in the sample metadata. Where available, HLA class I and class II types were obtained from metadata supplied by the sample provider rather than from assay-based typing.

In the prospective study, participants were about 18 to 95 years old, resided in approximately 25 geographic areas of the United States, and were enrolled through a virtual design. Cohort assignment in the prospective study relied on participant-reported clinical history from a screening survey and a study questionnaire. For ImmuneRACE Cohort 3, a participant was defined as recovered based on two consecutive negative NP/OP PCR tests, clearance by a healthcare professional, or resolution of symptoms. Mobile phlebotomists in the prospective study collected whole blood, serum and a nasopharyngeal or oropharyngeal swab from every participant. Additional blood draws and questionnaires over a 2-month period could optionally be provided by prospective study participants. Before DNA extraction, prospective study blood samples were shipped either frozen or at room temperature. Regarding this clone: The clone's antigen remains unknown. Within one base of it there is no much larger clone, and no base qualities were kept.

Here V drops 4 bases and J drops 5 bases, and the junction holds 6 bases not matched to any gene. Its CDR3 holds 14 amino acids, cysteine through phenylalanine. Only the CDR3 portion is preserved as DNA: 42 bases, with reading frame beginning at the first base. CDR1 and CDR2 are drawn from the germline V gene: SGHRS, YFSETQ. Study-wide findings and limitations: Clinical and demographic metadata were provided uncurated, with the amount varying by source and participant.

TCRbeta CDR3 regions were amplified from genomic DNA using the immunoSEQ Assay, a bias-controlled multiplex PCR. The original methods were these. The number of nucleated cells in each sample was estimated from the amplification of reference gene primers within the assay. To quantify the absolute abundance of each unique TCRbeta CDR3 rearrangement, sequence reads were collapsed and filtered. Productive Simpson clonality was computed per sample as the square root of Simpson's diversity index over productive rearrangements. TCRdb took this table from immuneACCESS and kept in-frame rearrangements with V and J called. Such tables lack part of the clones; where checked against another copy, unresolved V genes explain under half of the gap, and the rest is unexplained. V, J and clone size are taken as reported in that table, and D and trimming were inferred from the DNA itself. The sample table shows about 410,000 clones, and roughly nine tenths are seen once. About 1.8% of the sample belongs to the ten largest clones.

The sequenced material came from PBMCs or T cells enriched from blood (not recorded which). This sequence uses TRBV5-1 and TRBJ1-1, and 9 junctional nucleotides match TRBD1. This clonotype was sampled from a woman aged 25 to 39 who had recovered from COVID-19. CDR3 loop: CASSIGQGFTEAFF. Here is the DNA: TGCGCCAGCAGCATTGGACAGGGGTTTACTGAAGCTTTCTTT.